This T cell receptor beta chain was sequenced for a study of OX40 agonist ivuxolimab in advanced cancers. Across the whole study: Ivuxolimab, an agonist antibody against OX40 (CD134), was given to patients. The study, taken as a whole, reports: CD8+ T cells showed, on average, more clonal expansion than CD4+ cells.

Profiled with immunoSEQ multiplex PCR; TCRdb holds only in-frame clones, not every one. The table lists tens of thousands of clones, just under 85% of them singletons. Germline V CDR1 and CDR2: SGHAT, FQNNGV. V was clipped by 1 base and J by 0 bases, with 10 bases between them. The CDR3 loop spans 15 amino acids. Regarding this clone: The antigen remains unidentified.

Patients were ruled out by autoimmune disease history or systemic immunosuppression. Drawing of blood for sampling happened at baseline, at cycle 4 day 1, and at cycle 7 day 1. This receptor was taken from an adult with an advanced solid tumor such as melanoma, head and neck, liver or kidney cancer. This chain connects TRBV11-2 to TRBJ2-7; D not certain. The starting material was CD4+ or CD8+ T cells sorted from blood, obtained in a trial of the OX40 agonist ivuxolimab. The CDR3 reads CASSLVQITSYEQYF. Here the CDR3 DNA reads TGTGCCAGCAGCTTAGTACAGATTACCTCCTACGAGCAGTACTTC.